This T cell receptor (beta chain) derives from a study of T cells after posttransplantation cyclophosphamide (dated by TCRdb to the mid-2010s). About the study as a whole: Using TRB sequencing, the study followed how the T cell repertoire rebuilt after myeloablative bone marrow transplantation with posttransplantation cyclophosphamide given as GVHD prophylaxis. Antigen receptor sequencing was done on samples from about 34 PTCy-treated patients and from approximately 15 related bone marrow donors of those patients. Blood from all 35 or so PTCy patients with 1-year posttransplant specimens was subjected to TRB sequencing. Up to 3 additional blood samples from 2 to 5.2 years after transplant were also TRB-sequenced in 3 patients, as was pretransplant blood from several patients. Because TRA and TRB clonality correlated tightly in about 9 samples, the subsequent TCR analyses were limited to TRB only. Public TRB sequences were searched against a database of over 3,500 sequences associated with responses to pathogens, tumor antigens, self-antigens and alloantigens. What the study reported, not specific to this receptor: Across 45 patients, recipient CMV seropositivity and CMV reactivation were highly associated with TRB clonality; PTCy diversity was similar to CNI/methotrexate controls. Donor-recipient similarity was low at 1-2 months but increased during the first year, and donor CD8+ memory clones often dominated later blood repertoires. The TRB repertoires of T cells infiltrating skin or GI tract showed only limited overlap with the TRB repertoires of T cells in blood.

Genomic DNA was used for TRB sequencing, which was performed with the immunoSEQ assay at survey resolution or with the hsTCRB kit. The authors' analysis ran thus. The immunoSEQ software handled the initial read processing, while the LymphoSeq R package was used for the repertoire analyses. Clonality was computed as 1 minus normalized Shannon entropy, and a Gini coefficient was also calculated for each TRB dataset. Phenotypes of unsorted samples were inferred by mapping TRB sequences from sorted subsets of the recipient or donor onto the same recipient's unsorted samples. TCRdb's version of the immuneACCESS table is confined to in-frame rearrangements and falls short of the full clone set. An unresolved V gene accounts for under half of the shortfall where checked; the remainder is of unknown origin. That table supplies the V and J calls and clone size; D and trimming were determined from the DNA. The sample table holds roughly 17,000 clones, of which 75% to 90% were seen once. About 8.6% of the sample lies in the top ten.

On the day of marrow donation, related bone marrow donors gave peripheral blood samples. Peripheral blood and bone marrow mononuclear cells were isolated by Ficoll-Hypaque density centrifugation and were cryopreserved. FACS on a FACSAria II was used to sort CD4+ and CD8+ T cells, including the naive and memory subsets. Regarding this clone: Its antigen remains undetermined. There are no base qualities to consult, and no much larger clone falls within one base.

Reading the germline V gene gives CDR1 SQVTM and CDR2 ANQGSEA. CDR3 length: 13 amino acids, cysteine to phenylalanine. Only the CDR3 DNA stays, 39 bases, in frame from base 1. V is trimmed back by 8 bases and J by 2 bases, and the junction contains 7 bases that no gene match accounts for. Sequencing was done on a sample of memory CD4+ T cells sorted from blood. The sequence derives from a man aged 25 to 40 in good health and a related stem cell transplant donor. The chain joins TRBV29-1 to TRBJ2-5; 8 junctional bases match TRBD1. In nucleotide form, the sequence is TGCAGCTCCCGGACAGGGAGACAAGAGACCCAGTACTTC. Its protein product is CSSRTGRQETQYF.